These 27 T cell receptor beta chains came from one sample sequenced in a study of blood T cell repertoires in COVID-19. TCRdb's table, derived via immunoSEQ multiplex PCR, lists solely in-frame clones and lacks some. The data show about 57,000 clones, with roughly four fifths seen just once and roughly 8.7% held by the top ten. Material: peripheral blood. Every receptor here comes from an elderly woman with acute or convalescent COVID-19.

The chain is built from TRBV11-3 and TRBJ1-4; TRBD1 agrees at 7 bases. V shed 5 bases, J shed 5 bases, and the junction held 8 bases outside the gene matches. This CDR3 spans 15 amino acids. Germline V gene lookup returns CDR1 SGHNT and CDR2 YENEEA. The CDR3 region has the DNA TGTGCCAGCAGCAACCGACAGGGATCCAATGAAAAACTGTTTTTT. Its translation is CASSNRQGSNEKLFF.

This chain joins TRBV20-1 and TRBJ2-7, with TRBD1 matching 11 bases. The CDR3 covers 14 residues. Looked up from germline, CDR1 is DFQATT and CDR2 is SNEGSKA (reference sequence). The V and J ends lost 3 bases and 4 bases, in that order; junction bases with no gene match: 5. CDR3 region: CSASGDRGGYEQYF. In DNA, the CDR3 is TGCAGTGCTAGTGGGGACAGGGGGGGGTACGAGCAGTACTTC.

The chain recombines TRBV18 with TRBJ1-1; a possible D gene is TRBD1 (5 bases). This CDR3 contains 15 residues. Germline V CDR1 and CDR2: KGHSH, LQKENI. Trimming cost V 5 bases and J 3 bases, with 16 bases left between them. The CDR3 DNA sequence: TGTGCCAGCTCAAAAAACCAGGGTGGGGACACTGAAGCTTTCTTT. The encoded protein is CASSKNQGGDTEAFF. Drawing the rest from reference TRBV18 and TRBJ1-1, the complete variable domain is NAGVMQNPRHLVRRRGQEARLRCSPMKGHSHVYWYRQLPEEGLKFMVYLQKENIIDESGMPKERFSAEFPKEGPSILRIQQVVRGDSAAYFCASSKNQGGDTEAFFGQGTRLTVV.

The CDR3 region is CASSVGAGGGLEQYF. CDR3 DNA sequence: TGTGCCAGCAGCGTAGGGGCAGGAGGGGGCTTGGAGCAGTACTTC. J is TRBJ2-7 and V is TRBV9, with D possibly being TRBD1 (7 bases). Trimming shortened V by 0 bases and J by 7 bases, and 17 bases separated the two germline ends. The CDR3 totals 15 residues. Germline CDR1 reads SGDLS; CDR2 reads YYNGEE.

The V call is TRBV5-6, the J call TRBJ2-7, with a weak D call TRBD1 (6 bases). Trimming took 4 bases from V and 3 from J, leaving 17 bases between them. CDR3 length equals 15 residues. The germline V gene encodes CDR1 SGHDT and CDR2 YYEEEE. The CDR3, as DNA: TGTGCCAGCAGCCGATACCAGGGGTTGCTCTACGAGCAGTACTTC. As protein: CASSRYQGLLYEQYF.

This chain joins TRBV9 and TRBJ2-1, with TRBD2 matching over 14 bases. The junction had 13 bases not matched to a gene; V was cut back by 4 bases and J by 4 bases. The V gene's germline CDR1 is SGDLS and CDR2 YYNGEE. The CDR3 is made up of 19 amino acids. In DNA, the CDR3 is TGTGCCAGCAGCACAGCTCCCGGGACTAGCGGGAGATGGTACAATGAGCAGTTCTTC. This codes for CASSTAPGTSGRWYNEQFF.

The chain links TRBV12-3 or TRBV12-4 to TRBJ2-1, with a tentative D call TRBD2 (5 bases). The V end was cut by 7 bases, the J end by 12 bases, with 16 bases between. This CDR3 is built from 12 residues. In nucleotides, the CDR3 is TGTGCCAGCACCCTCTTCGAGGGAGTGCAGTTCTTC. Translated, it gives CASTLFEGVQFF.

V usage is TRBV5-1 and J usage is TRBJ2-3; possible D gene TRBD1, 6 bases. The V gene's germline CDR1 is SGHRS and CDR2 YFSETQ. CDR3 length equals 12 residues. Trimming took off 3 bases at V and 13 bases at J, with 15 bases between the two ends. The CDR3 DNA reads TGCGCCAGCAGCTGGGACACCACCAAGGAGTATTTT. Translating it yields CASSWDTTKEYF.

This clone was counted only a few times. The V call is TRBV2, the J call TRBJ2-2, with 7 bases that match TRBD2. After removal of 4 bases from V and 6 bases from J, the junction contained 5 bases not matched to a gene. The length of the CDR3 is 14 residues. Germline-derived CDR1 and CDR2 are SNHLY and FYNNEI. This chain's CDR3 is CASSGLSGAGELFF. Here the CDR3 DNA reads TGTGCCAGCAGTGGCCTAAGCGGGGCCGGGGAGCTGTTTTTT.

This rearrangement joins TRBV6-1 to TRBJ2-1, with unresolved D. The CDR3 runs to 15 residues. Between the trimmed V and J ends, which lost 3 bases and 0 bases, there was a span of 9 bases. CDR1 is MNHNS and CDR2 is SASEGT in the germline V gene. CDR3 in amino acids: CASSDFWLSYNEQFF. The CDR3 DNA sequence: TGTGCCAGCAGTGATTTTTGGCTCTCCTACAATGAGCAGTTCTTC.

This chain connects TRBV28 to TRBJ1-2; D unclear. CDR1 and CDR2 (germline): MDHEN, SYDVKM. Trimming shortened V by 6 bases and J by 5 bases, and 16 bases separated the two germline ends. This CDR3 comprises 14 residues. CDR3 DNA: TGTGCCAGCAGATACCCGGAGGGTGTTTATGGCTACACCTTC. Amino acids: CASRYPEGVYGYTF.

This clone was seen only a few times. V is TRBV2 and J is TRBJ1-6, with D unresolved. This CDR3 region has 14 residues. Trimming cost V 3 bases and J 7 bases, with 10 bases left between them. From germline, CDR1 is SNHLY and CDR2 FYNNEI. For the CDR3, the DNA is TGTGCCAGCAGTGAGAAACACCTCAATTCACCCCTCCACTTT. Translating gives CASSEKHLNSPLHF.

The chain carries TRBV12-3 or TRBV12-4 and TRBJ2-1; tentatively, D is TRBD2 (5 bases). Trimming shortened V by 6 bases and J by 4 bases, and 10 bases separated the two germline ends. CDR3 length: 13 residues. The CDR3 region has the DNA TGTGCCAGCAGCCGGGAACTTTACAATGAGCAGTTCTTC. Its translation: CASSRELYNEQFF.

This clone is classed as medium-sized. The CDR3 DNA reads as TGTGCCAGCAGTGAGATGATAGGGACTTTTTATGGCTACACCTTC. Protein product: CASSEMIGTFYGYTF. The J gene is TRBJ1-2, the V gene TRBV6-1, with a weak D call TRBD1 (5 bases). Germline assignment: CDR1 MNHNS and CDR2 SASEGT. Deletions cut 3 bases from V and 5 bases from J, with 16 bases between. The CDR3 loop spans 15 amino acids.

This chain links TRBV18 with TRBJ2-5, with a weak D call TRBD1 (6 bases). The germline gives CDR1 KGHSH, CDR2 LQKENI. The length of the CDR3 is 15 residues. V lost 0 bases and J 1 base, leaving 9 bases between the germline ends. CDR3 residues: CASSPPGRGQETQYF. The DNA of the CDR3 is TGTGCCAGCTCACCACCGGGCAGGGGCCAAGAGACCCAGTACTTC.

CDR3 in DNA: TGTGCCGGCCGGAGCGGGGGTCTCGCCGGGGAGCTGTTTTTT. Translating it yields CAGRSGGLAGELFF. This chain connects TRBV11-2 to TRBJ2-2, with 8 bases that match TRBD2. This CDR3 is 14 amino acids long. CDR1 SGHAT and CDR2 FQNNGV come from the germline V gene. The V and J ends lost 11 bases and 6 bases, in that order; junction bases with no gene match: 11.

This chain's CDR3 is CASSPRGGYTF. CDR3 DNA sequence: TGTGCCAGCAGTCCGAGGGGGGGCTACACCTTC. V gene TRBV6-5 combines with J gene TRBJ1-2, with D possibly being TRBD1 (6 bases). The V and J ends lost 5 bases and 8 bases respectively, with 9 bases between them. From germline, CDR1 is MNHEY and CDR2 SVGAGI. The CDR3 consists of 11 residues.

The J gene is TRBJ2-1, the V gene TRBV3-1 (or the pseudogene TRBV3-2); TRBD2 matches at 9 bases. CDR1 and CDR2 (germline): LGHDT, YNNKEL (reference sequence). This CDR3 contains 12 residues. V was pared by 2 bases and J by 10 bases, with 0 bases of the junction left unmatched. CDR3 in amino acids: CASSQLAGEQFF. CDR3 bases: TGTGCCAGCAGCCAACTAGCGGGGGAGCAGTTCTTC.

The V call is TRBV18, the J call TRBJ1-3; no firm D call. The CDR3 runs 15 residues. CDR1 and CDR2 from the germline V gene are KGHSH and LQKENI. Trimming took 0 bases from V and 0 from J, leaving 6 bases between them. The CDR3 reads CASSPPVRSGNTIYF. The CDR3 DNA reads TGTGCCAGCTCACCACCCGTCCGCTCTGGAAACACCATATATTTT. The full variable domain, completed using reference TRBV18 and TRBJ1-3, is NAGVMQNPRHLVRRRGQEARLRCSPMKGHSHVYWYRQLPEEGLKFMVYLQKENIIDESGMPKERFSAEFPKEGPSILRIQQVVRGDSAAYFCASSPPVRSGNTIYFGEGSWLTVV.

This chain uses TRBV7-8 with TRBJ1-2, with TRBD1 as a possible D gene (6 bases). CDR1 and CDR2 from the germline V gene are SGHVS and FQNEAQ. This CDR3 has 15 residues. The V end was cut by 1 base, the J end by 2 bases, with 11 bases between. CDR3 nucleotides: TGTGCCAGCAGCTTAGAGGCCACAGGGAACTATGGCTACACCTTC. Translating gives CASSLEATGNYGYTF.

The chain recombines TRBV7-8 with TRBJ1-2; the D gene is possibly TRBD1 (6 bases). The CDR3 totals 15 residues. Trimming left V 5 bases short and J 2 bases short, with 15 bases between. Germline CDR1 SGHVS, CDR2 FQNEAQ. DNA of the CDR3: TGTGCCAGCAGCCCAACCAGGGGAATCAACTATGGCTACACCTTC. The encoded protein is CASSPTRGINYGYTF.

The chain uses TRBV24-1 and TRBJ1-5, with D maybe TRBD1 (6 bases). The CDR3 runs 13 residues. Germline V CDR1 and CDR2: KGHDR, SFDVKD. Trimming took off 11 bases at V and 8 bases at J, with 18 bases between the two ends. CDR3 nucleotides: TGTGCCATGACCCAGGGGTCTTTGGAGCCCCAGCATTTT. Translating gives CAMTQGSLEPQHF.

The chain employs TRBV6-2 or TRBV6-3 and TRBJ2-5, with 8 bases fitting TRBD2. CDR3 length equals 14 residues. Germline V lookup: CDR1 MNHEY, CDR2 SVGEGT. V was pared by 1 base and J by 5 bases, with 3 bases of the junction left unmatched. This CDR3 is CASSYLGGRETQYF. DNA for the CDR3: TGTGCCAGCAGTTACTTGGGCGGGAGGGAGACCCAGTACTTC.

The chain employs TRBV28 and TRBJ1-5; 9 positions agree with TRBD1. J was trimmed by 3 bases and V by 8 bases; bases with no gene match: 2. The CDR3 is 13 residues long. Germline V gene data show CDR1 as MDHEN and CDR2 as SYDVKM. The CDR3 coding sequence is TGTGCCAGCGGGACAGGGTACAATCAGCCCCAGCATTTT. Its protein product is CASGTGYNQPQHF.

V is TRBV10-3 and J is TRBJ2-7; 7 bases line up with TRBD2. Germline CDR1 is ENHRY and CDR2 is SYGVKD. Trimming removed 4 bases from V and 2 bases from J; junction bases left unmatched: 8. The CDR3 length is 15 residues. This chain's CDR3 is CAISVRRERAYEQYF. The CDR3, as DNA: TGTGCCATCAGTGTTCGGCGGGAGAGGGCCTACGAGCAGTACTTC.

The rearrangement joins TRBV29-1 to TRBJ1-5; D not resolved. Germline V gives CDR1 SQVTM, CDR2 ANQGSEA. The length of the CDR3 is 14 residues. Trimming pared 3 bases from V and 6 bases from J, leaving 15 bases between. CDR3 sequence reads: CSVDVSGSGQPQHF. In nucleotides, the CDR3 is TGCAGCGTTGATGTTTCGGGGTCTGGTCAGCCCCAGCATTTT.

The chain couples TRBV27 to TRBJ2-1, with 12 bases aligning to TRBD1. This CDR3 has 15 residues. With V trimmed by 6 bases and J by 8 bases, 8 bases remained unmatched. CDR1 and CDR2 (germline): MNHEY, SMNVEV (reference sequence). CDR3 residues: CASRAGTGGLYEQFF. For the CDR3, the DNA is TGTGCCAGCAGAGCCGGGACAGGGGGCCTGTATGAGCAGTTCTTC.